The source of this TCR beta chain is a study of shared clonotypes between healthy human individuals (TCRdb year 2020). The study in broad terms: Three men and two women, aged 18 to 49 years, made up the cohort. For each donor, CD4 naive and CD4 memory were each given three plates, CD8 naive was given two plates, and CD8 memory was given one plate. Blood TCR repertoires of about five healthy adults were deeply sequenced to estimate repertoire size and the extent of clonotype sharing between individuals. Between about 0.85 and 9.5 billion PBMCs per donor were obtained by leukapheresis. To increase sequencing depth and limit assay-specific biases, TCR repertoire library preparation and sequencing were carried out by different laboratories using diverse techniques. Beyond this particular receptor, the publication reports: Pairwise subsampling indicated that sequencing depth was expected to affect the degree of clonotype sharing among donors. Clonotypes shared by all four sorted-subset donors showed higher generation probabilities than non-shared clonotypes. Larger estimated clonotype richness was generally found for naive subsets than for memory subsets. Sampling was restricted to blood, and TCR repertoires in tissue are likely to differ from TCR repertoires in blood. Around 5% of naive CD4, 3.5% of naive CD8, around 2.3% of memory CD4, and more than 0.35% of memory CD8 clonotypes were shared across several donors. The genetic and exposure-history diversity represented was limited by the small number of donors. Incomplete sequencing was indicated by rarefaction of sorted-subset datasets, despite the large sequencing depth.

Using the deep immunoSEQ assay, TCR CDR3 regions were amplified from genomic DNA by multiplex PCR. Extracted genomic DNA from each cell subset was spread evenly across all wells of several immunoSEQ 96-well plates, with each plate serving as a replicate. For sorted subsets, each replicate PCR was loaded with around 220 ng genomic DNA, equivalent to 32,000 or so T cell genomes. Purified libraries were quantified with a Qubit 3.0 fluorometer, sized on a Bioanalyzer 2100, and re-quantified with the KAPA Library Quantification kit. A separate single-read 150-cycle Illumina NextSeq 550 flow cell was used to sequence each immunoSEQ 96-well plate. Per the original workflow: The immunoSEQ output contained only junctional sequences without quality scores, so filtering could not match that applied to full-length reads. To assign V/J genes and CDR3, sequences were annotated using PyIR, a Python wrapper for IgBLAST v1.9, with IMGT germline references. Any read was removed if the V/J assignment was weak (E-value above 1e-6), the CDR3 was missing, or the read contained stop codons, out-of-frame junctions, or ambiguous translated residues. V3J clonotypes were defined as sequences sharing an identical inferred V gene, J gene, and CDR3 amino acid sequence. To compute the percentage overlap between repertoires, the number of shared unique clonotypes was divided by the size of the smaller repertoire. Repertoire richness was assessed with RTK rarefaction, the Chao1 estimator, and Recon v2.1 estimates of unobserved clonotypes. Generation probabilities for all TCRbeta clonotypes obtained by the gDNA method from four donors were computed using OLGA. Sourced from immuneACCESS, this table was stored by TCRdb with only in-frame sequences that have V and J called. A share of the clones is absent; for the studies checked, an unresolved V gene accounts for under half, and the remainder has no known explanation. The V and J calls and clone size are taken from that table; D and trimming were inferred from the DNA. The sample table contains about 2.3 million clones; only one count was recorded for roughly 93% of them. The ten largest make up approximately 0.4% of the sample.

Compared with germline, V lacks 4 bases and J lacks 5 bases; bases without a gene match: 4. From cysteine to phenylalanine, the CDR3 is 13 amino acids long. The retained sequence is limited to the CDR3, 39 bases, with the frame set at the first base. The germline V gene gives CDR1 as MDHEN and CDR2 as SYDVKM. A word on this clone: Its antigen is unknown. Per-base qualities were not stored, and no clone one base away is much larger. The same CDR3 is also encoded by other DNA sequences in this sample.

The donors were healthy, HIV-negative adults with no recently reported acute infections or vaccinations. Every donor was a Caucasian adult residing in Nashville, Tennessee, USA. CD4+ T cells were enriched through magnetic negative selection, after which naive cells were positively selected on CD45RA and the remaining negative fraction served as the memory subset. Blood was obtained by leukapheresis, after which PBMCs were separated by Ficoll-Histopaque density gradient centrifugation and cryopreserved in liquid nitrogen vapor phase. Analytical flow cytometry was used to check the purity and quantity of every magnetically sorted T cell population. Each sorted fraction had its genomic DNA isolated and then quantified by UV absorbance on a Nanodrop 2000c.

The chain links TRBV28 with TRBJ1-2; a stretch of 7 junction bases matches TRBD1. Sample: naive CD4+ T cells from PBMCs. The intended sense of this specimen's cell subset or site label: CD45RA+ positively selected. The receptor's source is a man between 18 and 35 years old in good health. Some clones in this sample may be carry-over from other donors' samples. The bases read TGTGCCAGCAGTTCCCCACAGGGGTATGGCTACACCTTC. This codes for CASSSPQGYGYTF.